This T cell receptor beta chain was sequenced in a study of T cell responses to AZD1222 COVID-19 vaccine. Here immunoSEQ multiplex PCR was the method, and the copy in TCRdb shows in-frame clones only, minus some. Of 100,000 to 150,000 clones listed, approximately 88% were seen once; the top ten hold roughly 1.6%. V was trimmed by 4 bases and J by 7 bases, leaving 22 bases between them. CDR1 is KGHDR, CDR2 SFDVKD, per germline. The CDR3 contains 17 residues. This chain joins TRBV24-1 and TRBJ2-1; D possibly matches TRBD1 or TRBD2 (5 bases each). The sequencing used peripheral blood, collected on day 0 of AZD1222 vaccination. The sequence was obtained from an adult in good health. The CDR3 DNA follows: TGTGCCACCAGTGACCCAAGGGGTCTAGCCGACAGAAATGAGCAGTTCTTC. The encoded protein is CATSDPRGLADRNEQFF.